The rows below give T cell receptor beta chains drawn from one sample of a study. Each CDR3 protein is one row after TCRdb ran MiXCR on the 5' RACE reads. The table includes approximately 37,000 distinct CDR3 sequences, about 20% detected once. Sequences were obtained from naive CD4+ T cells sorted from a lymph node. The receptors shown here come from a female donor with breast cancer. The CDR3 runs from the conserved cysteine through the conserved F or W. The D gene is left open where the match is weak. A row's size may be missing; if present it is once, few, many or a size class.

V gene,J gene,clone size,D gene,CDR3 protein,CDR3 DNA
TRBV7-2,TRBJ1-5,.,.,CASNLDLGTYQPQHF,TGTGCCAGCAACTTAGATCTGGGAACCTATCAGCCCCAGCATTTT
TRBV11-3,TRBJ2-7,many,TRBD2,CASSLGGLLAGVYEQYF,TGTGCCAGCAGCTTAGGAGGCCTACTAGCGGGAGTATACGAGCAGTACTTC
TRBV7-2,TRBJ1-1,few,TRBD1,CASSSGQVGDTEAFF,TGTGCCAGCAGCTCCGGACAGGTTGGTGACACTGAAGCTTTCTTT
TRBV7-8,TRBJ2-3,.,.,CASTMLTSGTDTQYF,TGTGCCAGCACCATGCTTACGAGCGGCACAGATACGCAGTATTTT
TRBV6-1,TRBJ2-7,.,.,CASRFGRSYEQYF,TGTGCCAGCAGGTTCGGACGGTCCTACGAGCAGTACTTC
TRBV4-1,TRBJ2-5,few,TRBD2,CASSVRTSGTETQYF,TGCGCCAGCAGCGTCCGGACTAGCGGGACTGAGACCCAGTACTTC
TRBV12-3/TRBV12-4,TRBJ1-5,.,.,CASSTVQGQPQHF,TGTGCCAGCAGTACCGTTCAGGGTCAGCCCCAGCATTTT
TRBV20-1,TRBJ1-1,medium-sized,.,CSARGGATGLVSTEAFF,TGCAGTGCTAGAGGGGGGGCTACAGGGCTTGTTAGCACTGAAGCTTTCTTT
TRBV29-1,TRBJ2-4,.,.,CSVVVSGAKNIQYF,TGCAGCGTTGTAGTGTCAGGGGCCAAAAACATTCAGTACTTC
TRBV5-1,TRBJ1-2,.,TRBD1,CASSEPGTGQHGYTF,TGCGCCAGCAGTGAGCCCGGGACAGGACAACATGGCTACACCTTC
TRBV5-1,TRBJ2-1,few,TRBD1,CASSSHTGGNEQFF,TGCGCCAGCAGCTCCCACACAGGGGGAAATGAGCAGTTCTTC
TRBV7-2,TRBJ2-3,.,.,CASTNAVTGTQYF,TGTGCCAGCACCAACGCCGTCACGGGTACGCAGTATTTT
TRBV6-2/TRBV6-3,TRBJ2-1,few,.,CASSPDEGGRNEQFF,TGTGCCAGCAGCCCTGATGAGGGCGGGCGGAATGAGCAGTTCTTC
TRBV7-2,TRBJ1-1,many,.,CASSRRGEAFF,TGTGCCAGCAGCCGCAGGGGTGAGGCTTTCTTT
TRBV7-2,TRBJ1-1,.,.,CASSTQVGTEAFF,TGTGCCAGCAGCACCCAGGTCGGCACTGAAGCTTTCTTT
TRBV5-1,TRBJ2-7,.,TRBD2,CASSSGPSGQSSYEQYF,TGCGCCAGCAGCTCGGGTCCTAGCGGCCAAAGCTCCTACGAGCAGTACTTC
TRBV7-2,TRBJ2-3,few,.,CASSLAAGATDTQYF,TGTGCCAGCAGCTTAGCGGCGGGGGCAACAGATACGCAGTATTTT
TRBV6-2/TRBV6-3,TRBJ2-7,many,TRBD2,CASSYSTISGRARWEQYF,TGTGCCAGCAGTTACTCGACGATATCGGGGAGGGCCCGGTGGGAGCAGTACTTC
TRBV25-1,TRBJ2-2,.,TRBD1,CASSTPRGQGRTGELFF,TGTGCCAGCAGCACCCCGCGAGGACAGGGAAGAACCGGGGAGCTGTTTTTT
TRBV10-3,TRBJ1-2,many,.,CAISESPGPANYGYTF,TGTGCCATCAGTGAGTCACCTGGACCTGCTAACTATGGCTACACCTTC
TRBV2,TRBJ1-2,.,.,CASSDSVRNYGYTF,TGTGCCAGCAGTGACTCGGTCCGAAACTATGGCTACACCTTC
TRBV6-2/TRBV6-3,TRBJ1-1,many,.,CASSYSLASVNTEAFF,TGTGCCAGCAGTTACTCTCTGGCGTCAGTGAACACTGAAGCTTTCTTT
TRBV29-1,TRBJ2-3,.,.,CSVGIGEVADTQYF,TGCAGCGTTGGTATCGGCGAGGTCGCAGATACGCAGTATTTT
TRBV24-1,TRBJ1-2,many,TRBD1,CATAGTDGYTF,TGTGCCACGGCCGGGACAGATGGCTACACCTTC
TRBV12-3/TRBV12-4,TRBJ2-5,many,.,CASSLNRWQTQYF,TGTGCCAGCAGTTTGAACAGGTGGCAGACCCAGTACTTC
TRBV29-1,TRBJ2-5,many,.,CSVVRETQYF,TGCAGCGTTGTTCGGGAGACCCAGTACTTC
TRBV5-1,TRBJ2-7,many,.,CASSLGVEEQYF,TGCGCCAGCAGCTTGGGGGTCGAGGAGCAGTACTTC
TRBV20-1,TRBJ2-7,few,TRBD1,CSAVGQGGYEQYF,TGCAGTGCTGTCGGACAGGGAGGCTACGAGCAGTACTTC
TRBV27,TRBJ1-1,.,.,CASSSYRENGEAFF,TGTGCCAGCAGTTCCTACAGGGAAAATGGTGAAGCTTTCTTT
TRBV7-9,TRBJ1-1,many,.,CASSLGQNTEAFF,TGTGCCAGCAGCTTAGGACAGAACACTGAAGCTTTCTTT
TRBV18,TRBJ2-5,.,.,CASSPTIQETQYF,TGTGCCAGCTCACCTACCATACAAGAGACCCAGTACTTC
TRBV11-2,TRBJ2-5,few,TRBD2,CASSLNAGEGETQYF,TGTGCCAGCAGCTTAAACGCGGGAGAAGGAGAGACCCAGTACTTC
TRBV7-3,TRBJ2-6,many,.,CASSFPGANVLTF,TGTGCCAGCAGCTTCCCGGGGGCCAACGTCCTGACTTTC
TRBV7-2,TRBJ1-5,.,.,CASSFGGGYSNQPQHF,TGTGCCAGCAGCTTTGGCGGCGGTTATAGCAATCAGCCCCAGCATTTT
TRBV15,TRBJ2-7,.,TRBD2,CATSRKTSGPSYEQYF,TGTGCCACCAGCAGGAAGACTAGCGGGCCCTCCTACGAGCAGTACTTC
TRBV20-1,TRBJ1-5,.,.,CSARVRSADQPQHF,TGCAGTGCTAGAGTCAGATCGGCGGATCAGCCCCAGCATTTT
TRBV7-9,TRBJ2-2,few,TRBD2,CASRPGGMGPTGELFF,TGTGCCAGCCGACCGGGGGGGATGGGACCCACCGGGGAGCTGTTTTTT
TRBV30,TRBJ2-7,.,.,CAWKKWGLSYEQYF,TGTGCCTGGAAAAAATGGGGTCTTTCATACGAGCAGTACTTC
TRBV29-1,TRBJ1-1,.,TRBD1,CSGGQVNTEAFF,TGCAGCGGGGGACAGGTGAACACTGAAGCTTTCTTT
TRBV12-3/TRBV12-4,TRBJ2-5,many,TRBD2,CASASSGGQETQYF,TGTGCCAGCGCATCTAGCGGGGGACAAGAGACCCAGTACTTC
TRBV29-1,TRBJ2-1,many,TRBD2,CSVYTSGTYNEQFF,TGCAGCGTGTATACTAGCGGGACCTACAATGAGCAGTTCTTC
TRBV9,TRBJ2-5,few,.,CASSSEGYQETQYF,TGTGCCAGCAGCTCAGAGGGGTACCAAGAGACCCAGTACTTC
TRBV6-1,TRBJ2-3,.,.,CASSVTWRGRDTQYF,TGTGCCAGCAGTGTAACGTGGCGAGGGAGAGATACGCAGTATTTT
TRBV20-1,TRBJ1-1,.,TRBD1,CSATQGALTEAFF,TGCAGTGCTACCCAGGGGGCGCTTACTGAAGCTTTCTTT
TRBV18,TRBJ2-3,few,.,CATSPSKGDTDTQYF,TGTGCCACCTCACCATCGAAGGGGGATACAGATACGCAGTATTTT
TRBV6-8,TRBJ1-2,few,.,CASSYSETAYGYTF,TGTGCCAGCAGTTACTCTGAGACAGCCTATGGCTACACCTTC
TRBV5-1,TRBJ1-5,medium-sized,TRBD1,CASSTARRDRGGNQPQHF,TGCGCCAGCAGCACCGCCCGGCGGGACAGGGGAGGCAATCAGCCCCAGCATTTT
TRBV19,TRBJ1-1,many,.,CASGEGAAATFF,TGTGCCAGTGGCGAAGGGGCCGCGGCAACTTTCTTT
TRBV30,TRBJ1-3,few,.,CAWSVGGSGNTIYF,TGTGCCTGGAGTGTTGGGGGCTCTGGAAACACCATATATTTT
TRBV5-1,TRBJ2-2,many,.,CASSLDGGPGTGELFF,TGCGCCAGCAGCTTGGATGGTGGTCCGGGCACCGGGGAGCTGTTTTTT
TRBV6-1,TRBJ1-2,few,.,CASSEVGRRGYTF,TGTGCCAGCAGTGAAGTGGGCAGAAGGGGCTACACCTTC
TRBV20-1,TRBJ2-3,.,TRBD2,CRARLSGRNTDTQYF,TGCAGGGCTAGACTGAGCGGGAGAAACACAGATACGCAGTATTTT
TRBV6-1,TRBJ1-5,.,.,CASRWGTGSGNQPQHF,TGTGCCAGCCGATGGGGCACTGGGTCGGGCAATCAGCCCCAGCATTTT
TRBV7-3,TRBJ2-1,many,TRBD2,CASSPGLAGDEQFF,TGTGCCAGCAGCCCCGGACTAGCGGGAGACGAGCAGTTCTTC
TRBV4-1,TRBJ1-5,many,TRBD1,CASSPRQGISNQPQHF,TGCGCCAGCAGCCCGCGACAGGGAATTAGCAATCAGCCCCAGCATTTT
TRBV7-2,TRBJ2-1,many,TRBD2,CASSLVGTSGGNNEQFF,TGTGCCAGCAGCCTGGTTGGGACTAGCGGAGGGAACAATGAGCAGTTCTTC
TRBV6-1,TRBJ1-1,.,TRBD1,CASTPGDRGMNTEAFF,TGTGCCAGCACCCCCGGGGACAGGGGAATGAACACTGAAGCTTTCTTT